This passage covers 9 T cell receptor beta chains from one sample sequenced in a study of PD-L1 blockade in urothelial cancer. Profiling relied on immunoSEQ multiplex PCR, and the TCRdb table lists in-frame clones only, not all of them. The sample shows nearly 50,000 clones, approximately 85% of them seen only once. As to time point: peripheral blood 6 weeks after treatment start. The sample consisted of PBMCs, taken around atezolizumab (anti-PD-L1) treatment. All receptors come from a man aged 50 or older with urothelial cancer.

This clone was detected only once. The V and J genes are TRBV30 and TRBJ1-2, with 9 positions matching TRBD1. Germline V gene lookup returns CDR1 GTSNPN and CDR2 SVGIG (reference sequence). The CDR3 spans 18 residues. V gave up 4 bases and J gave up 3 bases; unmatched junction bases: 18. The chain's CDR3 is CAWNPGRDRALIDYGYTF. DNA for the CDR3: TGTGCCTGGAATCCTGGCCGGGACAGGGCTCTCATTGACTATGGCTACACCTTC.

Written as DNA, the CDR3 is TGTGCCAGCAGTTTTGTCCATTCTTACCGGGACAACCAAGAGACCCAGTACTTC. Translating it yields CASSFVHSYRDNQETQYF. This sequence joins TRBV28 and TRBJ2-5, with a possible D match to TRBD1 (6 bases). This CDR3 region has 18 residues. V shed 3 bases and J shed 0 bases, with 20 bases lying between them. Per the germline V gene, CDR1 is MDHEN and CDR2 is SYDVKM.

Only a few counts were recorded for this clone. The rearrangement uses TRBV4-2 and TRBJ2-7; D not certain. The V and J ends lost 0 bases and 2 bases respectively, with 14 bases between them. The CDR3 loop spans 16 amino acids. CDR1 LGHNA and CDR2 YNFKEQ come from the germline V gene. The CDR3 coding sequence is TGTGCCAGCAGCCAAGAAGAGCGACGAGGTACCTACGAGCAGTACTTC. Translation: CASSQEERRGTYEQYF.

Of note for this clone: Other DNA sequences in the same sample also yield this CDR3. The chain is built from TRBV6-5 and TRBJ2-7, with D possibly being TRBD1 (6 bases). V was shortened by 5 bases and J by 0 bases, with 8 bases between the two germline ends. Germline lookup yields CDR1 MNHEY and CDR2 SVGAGI. The CDR3 consists of 13 residues. CDR3 sequence reads: CASSRTDSYEQYF. In DNA, the CDR3 is TGTGCCAGCAGTCGGACAGACTCCTACGAGCAGTACTTC.

The gene calls are TRBV30 and TRBJ1-5; D perhaps matches TRBD1 (5 bases). The length of the CDR3 is 12 residues. Germline V gene sequence: CDR1 GTSNPN, CDR2 SVGIG (reference sequence). V lost 4 bases and J 7 bases, leaving 11 bases between the germline ends. The DNA of the CDR3 is TGTGCCTGGAAAAGGGAGGGGCAGCCCCAGCATTTT. Protein sequence: CAWKREGQPQHF.

The chain combines TRBV27 with TRBJ2-2, with a possible D match to TRBD1 (6 bases). Per germline, CDR1 MNHEY and CDR2 SMNVEV (reference sequence). The CDR3 totals 15 residues. V was shortened by 3 bases and J by 3 bases, with 11 bases between the two germline ends. The CDR3 region has the DNA TGTGCCAGCAGTTTGGGCAGGGGTTACACCGGGGAGCTGTTTTTT. It specifies CASSLGRGYTGELFF.

This chain uses TRBV12-5 with TRBJ2-2, with D possibly TRBD2 on 6 matching bases. Trimming cost V 5 bases and J 2 bases, with 12 bases left between them. The CDR3 has 15 residues. Germline V gives CDR1 LGHNT, CDR2 FRNRAP. This CDR3 reads CASGLWDFNTGELFF. Here the CDR3 DNA reads TGTGCTAGTGGTCTATGGGACTTCAACACCGGGGAGCTGTTTTTT.

The J gene is TRBJ2-7, the V gene TRBV19; 10 nucleotides line up with TRBD1. The CDR3 loop spans 16 amino acids. Germline lookup yields CDR1 LNHDA and CDR2 SQIVND (reference sequence). The V segment lost 0 bases and the J segment 0 bases; nucleotides outside the gene matches: 2. The CDR3 sequence: CASSIETGGLSYEQYF. The CDR3 DNA is TGTGCCAGTAGTATAGAGACAGGGGGCCTCTCCTACGAGCAGTACTTC.

The chain couples TRBV5-4 to TRBJ2-7; tentative D call: TRBD2 (6 bases). Trimming shortened V by 4 bases and J by 1 base, and 12 bases separated the two germline ends. CDR3 length: 14 amino acids. CDR1 and CDR2 from the germline V gene are SGHNT and YYREEE (reference sequence). CDR3 loop: CASSRDSGSYEQYF. Written as DNA, the CDR3 is TGTGCCAGCAGCCGGGATAGCGGTTCCTACGAGCAGTACTTC.